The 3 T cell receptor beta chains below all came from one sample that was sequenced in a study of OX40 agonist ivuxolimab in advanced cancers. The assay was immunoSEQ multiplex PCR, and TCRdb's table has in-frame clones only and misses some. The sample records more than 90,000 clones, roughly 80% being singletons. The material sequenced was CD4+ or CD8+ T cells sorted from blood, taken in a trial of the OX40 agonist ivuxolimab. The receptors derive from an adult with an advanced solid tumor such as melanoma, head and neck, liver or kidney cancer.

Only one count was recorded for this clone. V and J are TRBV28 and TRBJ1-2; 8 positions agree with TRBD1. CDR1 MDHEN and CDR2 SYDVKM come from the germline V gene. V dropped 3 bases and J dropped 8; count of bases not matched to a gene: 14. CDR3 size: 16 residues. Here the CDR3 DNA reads TGTGCCAGCAGTTTGTCTACCATCAGGGGGCGCGGAGGCTACACCTTC. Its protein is CASSLSTIRGRGGYTF.

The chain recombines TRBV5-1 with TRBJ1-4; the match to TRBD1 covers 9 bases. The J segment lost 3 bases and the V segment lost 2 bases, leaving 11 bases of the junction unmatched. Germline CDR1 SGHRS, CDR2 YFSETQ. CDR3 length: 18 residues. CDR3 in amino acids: CASSLNKRQGVANEKLFF. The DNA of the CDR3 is TGCGCCAGCAGCTTAAATAAGCGACAGGGGGTAGCTAATGAAAAACTGTTTTTT.

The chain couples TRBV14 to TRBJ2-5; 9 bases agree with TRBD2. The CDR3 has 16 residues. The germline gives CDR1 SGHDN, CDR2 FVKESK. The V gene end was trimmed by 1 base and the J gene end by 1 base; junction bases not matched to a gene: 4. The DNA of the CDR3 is TGTGCCAGCAGCCAAGGTAGCGGGAGTTCCCAAGAGACCCAGTACTTC. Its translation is CASSQGSGSSQETQYF.